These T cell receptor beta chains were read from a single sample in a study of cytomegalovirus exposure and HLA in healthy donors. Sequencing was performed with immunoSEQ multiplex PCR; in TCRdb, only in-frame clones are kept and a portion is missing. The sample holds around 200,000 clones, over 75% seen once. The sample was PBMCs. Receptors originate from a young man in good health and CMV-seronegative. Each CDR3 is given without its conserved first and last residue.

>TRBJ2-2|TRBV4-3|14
ASSQGRRENTGELF
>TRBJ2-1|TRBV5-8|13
ASSLSRIPYNEQF
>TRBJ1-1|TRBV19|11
ASSIWRNTEAF
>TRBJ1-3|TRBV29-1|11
SVDDRAGNTIY
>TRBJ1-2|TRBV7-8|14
ASSLGLRTSNYGYT
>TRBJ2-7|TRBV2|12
ASSTQGDSYEQY
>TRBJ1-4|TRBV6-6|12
ASSYGQDPEKLF
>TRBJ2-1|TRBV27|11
ASSLSDSHEQF
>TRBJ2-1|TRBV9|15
ASSPGQQTNDYNEQF
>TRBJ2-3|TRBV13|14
ASSYTSGRAPDTQY
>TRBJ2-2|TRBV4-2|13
ASSQEGVRVGELF
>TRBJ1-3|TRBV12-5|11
ASGLTGLNIIY
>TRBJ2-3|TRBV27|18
ASSLETSGGYPSSTDTQY
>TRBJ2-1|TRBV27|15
ASSSLPAGGLYNEQF
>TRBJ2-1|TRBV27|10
ASSFSGYEQF
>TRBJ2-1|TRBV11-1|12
ASSGGEGGNEQF
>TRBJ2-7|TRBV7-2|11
ASSLVGGREQY
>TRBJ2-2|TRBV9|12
ASSIGGATGELF
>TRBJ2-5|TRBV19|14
ASSLTSGKGQETQY
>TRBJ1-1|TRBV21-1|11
ASPREQTGVAF
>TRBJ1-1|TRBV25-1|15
ATLVCFDRGPNTEAF
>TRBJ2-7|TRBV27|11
ASSLLAGGEQY
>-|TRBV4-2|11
ASSPTGGDEQY
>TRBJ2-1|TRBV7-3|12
ASSLSEGDNEQF
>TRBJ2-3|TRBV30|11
AWSVGGTDTQY
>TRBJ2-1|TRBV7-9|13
ASSPSRADYNEQF
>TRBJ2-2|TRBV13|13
ASSPQGDGTGELF
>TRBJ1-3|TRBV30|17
AWSVGKSHGTVSGNTIY
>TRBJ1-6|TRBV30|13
AWPDRGIYNSPLH
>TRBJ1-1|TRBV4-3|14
ASSQDPGVLPPETF
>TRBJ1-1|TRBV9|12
ASSGLDRNTEAF
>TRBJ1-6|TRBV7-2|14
ASSLGTGGGSSPLH
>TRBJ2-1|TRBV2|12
ASRPDRSNNEQF
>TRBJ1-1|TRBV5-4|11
ASSLAQGTEAF